The 26 T cell receptor beta chains listed next were all sequenced from one sample in a study of T cell repertoires in cytomegalovirus infection. No antigen has been assigned to these receptors. TCRdb processed the reads anew with MiXCR; each CDR3 protein has one entry. Here the sample spans under 300,000 distinct CDR3 sequences, less than 25% being singletons. This specimen consisted of cultured PBMCs, obtained from culture after CMV antigen stimulation. The receptors come from a human donor in good health (CMV status not recorded). Some clones in this sample may be carry-over from other donors' samples.

This clonotype was observed a few times. The J gene is TRBJ2-1, the V gene TRBV2, with D perhaps matching TRBD2 (5 bases). The CDR3 runs 15 residues. Trimming stripped 7 bases from V and 0 bases from J, with 13 bases between. Germline CDR1 reads SNHLY; CDR2 reads FYNNEI. The CDR3 loop is CASTSDLSSYNEQFF. DNA of the CDR3: TGTGCCAGCACCTCGGACTTGAGCTCCTACAATGAGCAGTTCTTC.

This clonotype appeared many times. The rearrangement links TRBV6-1 to TRBJ2-2, with D hard to call. CDR3 length: 15 residues. CDR1 and CDR2 from the germline V gene are MNHNS and SASEGT. Trimming left V 4 bases short and J 4 bases short, with 13 bases between. The CDR3 bases are TGTGCCAGCAGTGTATCCGCGTCCGGCACCGGGGAGCTGTTTTTT. Protein product: CASSVSASGTGELFF.

This clonotype was seen at least ten times. V and J are TRBV7-9 and TRBJ2-3, with unresolved D. Germline values: CDR1 SEHNR, CDR2 FQNEAQ (reference sequence). Trimming left V 5 bases short and J 1 base short, with 7 bases between. The CDR3 has 13 residues. The CDR3 DNA sequence: TGTGCCAGCAGCCAGGACGGCACAGATACGCAGTATTTT. This encodes CASSQDGTDTQYF.

The CDR3, as DNA: TGCAGTGCTACAATAGGACAGGGGGCGCGGGAGACCCAGTACTTC. Protein: CSATIGQGARETQYF. J is TRBJ2-5 and V is TRBV20-1, with 11 bases fitting TRBD1. CDR1 is DFQATT and CDR2 is SNEGSKA in the germline V gene (reference sequence). V lost 4 bases and J lost 5; bases outside the gene matches: 9. This CDR3 contains 15 residues.

This clonotype was seen at least ten times. V gene TRBV6-5 combines with J gene TRBJ2-5; 7 bases map to TRBD1. The CDR3 runs 14 residues. The germline V gene has CDR1 MNHEY and CDR2 SVGAGI. The trim removed 5 bases at V and 5 bases at J, leaving 8 bases unmatched. The CDR3 DNA reads TGTGCCAGCAGTAGGACAGGCCTCGGGGAGACCCAGTACTTC. Protein product: CASSRTGLGETQYF.

This clonotype was picked up a small number of times. The chain uses TRBV20-1 and TRBJ1-5; tentative D call: TRBD1 (5 bases). Germline CDR1 and CDR2: DFQATT and SNEGSKA (reference sequence). The CDR3 covers 14 residues. Trimming removed 3 bases from V and 2 bases from J, with 11 bases in between. In DNA form, the CDR3 reads TGCAGTGCTAGTGGTGGAGGGGGCAATCAGCCCCAGCATTTT. Translating gives CSASGGGGNQPQHF.

This chain joins TRBV4-3 and TRBJ2-5; TRBD2 is a possible D gene (5 bases). CDR1 is LGHNA, CDR2 YSLEER, per germline. V lost 1 base, J lost 4 bases, and 13 bases lay in between. CDR3 length equals 15 residues. CDR3 region: CASSQVRALGETQYF. Here the CDR3 DNA reads TGCGCCAGCAGCCAAGTGAGGGCTTTAGGAGAGACCCAGTACTTC.

The chain joins TRBV7-9 to TRBJ2-3, with D unresolved. CDR3 length: 10 amino acids. Germline-derived CDR1 and CDR2 are SEHNR and FQNEAQ (reference sequence). The V end was cut by 4 bases, the J end by 9 bases, with 5 bases between. CDR3 nucleotides: TGTGCCAGCAGCTCCAACACGCAGTATTTT. Translated, it gives CASSSNTQYF.

The V gene is TRBV6-5, the J gene TRBJ2-5, with 7 bases fitting TRBD1. CDR3 length: 16 amino acids. V lost 6 bases to trimming and J lost 4 bases; unmatched junction nucleotides: 14. CDR1 and CDR2 from the germline V gene are MNHEY and SVGAGI. The CDR3 is CASRADREGVGETQYF. In DNA form, the CDR3 reads TGTGCCAGCAGGGCAGACAGGGAAGGTGTAGGAGAGACCCAGTACTTC.

V and J are TRBV9 and TRBJ2-2; the D gene is possibly TRBD2 (6 bases). Trimming removed 5 bases at V and 3 bases at J, with 11 bases between. The CDR3 runs 14 residues. The germline gives CDR1 SGDLS, CDR2 YYNGEE. In DNA, the CDR3 is TGTGCCAGCAGTTCGGGACTTTACACCGGGGAGCTGTTTTTT. Its translation is CASSSGLYTGELFF.

This clonotype was picked up many times. The gene calls are TRBV10-3 and TRBJ1-1; weak D call: TRBD1 (6 bases). V shed 6 bases and J shed 3 bases, with 17 bases lying between them. The CDR3 runs to 15 residues. CDR1 ENHRY and CDR2 SYGVKD come from the germline V gene. DNA of the CDR3: TGTGCCATCAGCTTTATGGACAGTAGGGACACTGAAGCTTTCTTT. Amino acids: CAISFMDSRDTEAFF.

This clonotype was observed many times. The rearrangement joins TRBV7-8 to TRBJ1-1; TRBD1 agrees at 9 bases. From germline, CDR1 is SGHVS and CDR2 FQNEAQ. V trimming: 4 bases; J trimming: 6 bases; junction bases outside the gene matches: 6. The CDR3 is 14 residues long. The CDR3: CASSSLTGGAEAFF. CDR3 in DNA: TGTGCCAGCAGCTCCTTGACAGGGGGGGCTGAAGCTTTCTTT.

This clonotype was detected a few times. V gene TRBV4-3 combines with J gene TRBJ2-3; D is undetermined. CDR1 is LGHNA, CDR2 YSLEER, per germline. V lost 0 bases and J 0 bases, leaving 16 bases between the germline ends. This CDR3 is 18 amino acids long. The CDR3 DNA is TGCGCCAGCAGCCAAGATGGACGTCGAGCGTCTAGCACAGATACGCAGTATTTT. As protein: CASSQDGRRASSTDTQYF.

J is TRBJ2-5 and V is TRBV9; D not certain. V dropped 0 bases and J dropped 5 bases, with 5 bases sitting between them. Germline assignment: CDR1 SGDLS and CDR2 YYNGEE. This CDR3 has 12 residues. The CDR3 DNA follows: TGTGCCAGCAGCGTAGAGGAGGAGACCCAGTACTTC. Protein sequence: CASSVEEETQYF.

This clonotype was seen many times. The chain is built from TRBV4-1 and TRBJ2-1; 7 nucleotides line up with TRBD2. V dropped 2 bases and J dropped 6; count of bases not matched to a gene: 7. Germline V gene sequence: CDR1 MGHRA, CDR2 YSYEKL. This CDR3 has 15 residues. DNA of the CDR3: TGCGCCAGCAGCCAACGTCGGGAGGCCTCCAATGAGCAGTTCTTC. This translates into CASSQRREASNEQFF.

This clonotype was seen many times. This chain links TRBV7-2 with TRBJ2-4; D may be TRBD2 (6 bases). V was shortened by 5 bases and J by 0 bases, with 20 bases between the two germline ends. Germline CDR1 is SGHTA and CDR2 is FQGNSA. The CDR3 length is 18 residues. The CDR3 spells CASSEIFSGVLAKNIQYF. The CDR3, as DNA: TGTGCCAGCAGCGAGATCTTTAGCGGTGTGCTAGCCAAAAACATTCAGTACTTC.

This clonotype has ten or more counts. The rearrangement uses TRBV12-3 or TRBV12-4 and TRBJ2-7; 9 bases align to TRBD2. This CDR3 is 14 amino acids long. The ends lost 3 bases at V and 0 bases at J; junction bases unmatched: 0. The CDR3 coding sequence is TGTGCCAGCAGTTTGACTAGCGGCTCCTACGAGCAGTACTTC. It encodes CASSLTSGSYEQYF.

This clonotype occurred a few times. The chain uses TRBV20-1 and TRBJ2-1; 10 bases fit TRBD2. The ends lost 0 bases at V and 1 base at J; junction bases unmatched: 3. The CDR3 is made up of 16 amino acids. The germline V gene encodes CDR1 DFQATT and CDR2 SNEGSKA (reference sequence). CDR3 sequence: CSARDPSGRSYNEQFF. Here the CDR3 DNA reads TGCAGTGCTAGAGATCCTAGCGGGAGATCCTACAATGAGCAGTTCTTC.

This clonotype was counted a few times. The rearrangement uses TRBV11-1 and TRBJ1-2; no definite D call. V was cut by 10 bases and J by 4 bases, with 13 bases left in between. Germline CDR1 and CDR2: SGHAT and FQDESV (reference sequence). This CDR3 region has 12 residues. CDR3 sequence reads: CATHTSLYGYTF. In DNA form, the CDR3 reads TGTGCCACCCACACCTCCCTCTATGGCTACACCTTC.

This clonotype has a single count. The chain carries TRBV30 and TRBJ1-5; possible D gene TRBD1, 5 bases. The CDR3 length is 14 residues. V lost 2 bases and J lost 4, with 12 bases in between. Germline V gene lookup returns CDR1 GTSNPN and CDR2 SVGIG (reference sequence). CDR3 bases: TGTGCCTGGAGTTCAGGAGGGGCGAATCAGCCCCAGCATTTT. Its protein product is CAWSSGGANQPQHF. Full variable domain (outside the CDR3, taken from reference TRBV30 and TRBJ1-5): SQTIHQWPATLVQPVGSPLSLECTVEGTSNPNLYWYRQAAGRGLQLLFYSVGIGQISSEVPQNLSASRPQDRQFILSSKKLLLSDSGFYLCAWSSGGANQPQHFGDGTRLSIL.

This clonotype is classed as medium-sized. This rearrangement joins TRBV6-1 to TRBJ2-1; D is undetermined. Looked up from germline, CDR1 is MNHNS and CDR2 is SASEGT. The CDR3 spans 16 residues. Trimming shortened V by 5 bases and J by 4 bases, and 18 bases separated the two germline ends. CDR3 residues: CASSKSLSYPYNEQFF. In DNA, the CDR3 is TGTGCCAGCAGTAAGTCACTATCCTACCCTTACAATGAGCAGTTCTTC.

This clonotype was seen ten or more times. The rearrangement joins TRBV7-9 to TRBJ2-1; 10 bases match TRBD1. The CDR3 extends over 14 amino acids. The germline V gene encodes CDR1 SEHNR and CDR2 FQNEAQ (reference sequence). J lost 8 bases, V lost 6 bases, and 7 bases had no gene match. CDR3 DNA: TGTGCCAGCAGTGGGGACAGGGGTGTGGATGAGCAGTTCTTC. Translating gives CASSGDRGVDEQFF. Looking up the rest from reference TRBV7-9 and TRBJ2-1 gives the full variable domain: DTGVSQNPRHKITKRGQNVTFRCDPISEHNRLYWYRQTLGQGPEFLTYFQNEAQLEKSRLLSDRFSAERPKGSFSTLEIQRTEQGDSAMYLCASSGDRGVDEQFFGPGTRLTVL.

The chain has TRBV6-2 or TRBV6-3 and TRBJ2-5; 10 bases match TRBD2. Germline values: CDR1 MNHEY, CDR2 SVGEGT. The J segment lost 4 bases and the V segment lost 4 bases, leaving 9 bases of the junction unmatched. This CDR3 has 16 residues. The CDR3 DNA reads TGTGCCAGCAGTTCTCCTATAGCGGGAGGCCGAGAGACCCAGTACTTC. Translated: CASSSPIAGGRETQYF.

The chain combines TRBV11-2 with TRBJ2-7; D remains ambiguous. Trimming took off 3 bases at V and 2 bases at J, with 8 bases between the two ends. The germline gives CDR1 SGHAT, CDR2 FQNNGV. The CDR3 runs 13 residues. CDR3 nucleotide sequence: TGTGCCAGCAGCTTTACACCAACCTACGAGCAGTACTTC. This gives the protein CASSFTPTYEQYF.

This chain links TRBV18 with TRBJ2-5, with D uncertain. Trimming took 5 bases from V and 4 from J, leaving 8 bases between them. The germline V gene has CDR1 KGHSH and CDR2 LQKENI. The CDR3 totals 12 residues. CDR3 residues: CASSNLRETQYF. CDR3 bases: TGTGCCAGCTCAAATCTCAGAGAGACCCAGTACTTC.

This clonotype was seen repeatedly, ten times or more. The chain joins TRBV7-2 to TRBJ2-1, with D maybe TRBD1 (5 bases). Germline CDR1 and CDR2: SGHTA and FQGNSA. CDR3 length equals 15 residues. With 2 bases removed from V and 3 bases from J, the gap between germline ends came to 11 bases. The CDR3 sequence: CASSLQGVGYNEQFF. CDR3 DNA sequence: TGTGCCAGCAGCTTACAAGGGGTTGGCTACAATGAGCAGTTCTTC.